The rows below give T cell receptor beta chains drawn from one sample of a study of T-cell memory formation after mild COVID-19. TCRdb recomputed calls from the 5' RACE reads with MiXCR, one row per CDR3 protein. Here the sample spans under 200,000 distinct CDR3 sequences, under 14% being singletons. Sample: PBMCs or a T cell subset sorted from them (not recorded which). These receptor sequences come from a man aged 18 to 30 who had mild COVID-19 (a few samples of this study predate the infection). Cell type and time point are not known. CDR3s include the opening cysteine and the closing phenylalanine or tryptophan. A D gene is named only where the DNA matches it firmly. Clone sizes are given selectively: once, few, many, or a class where the clone is expanded.

j_call v_call clone_size d_call cdr3_nt cdr3_aa
TRBJ2-3 TRBV9 NA TRBD2 TGTGCCAGCAGCGTAGGAGGTAGCGGGGGGCATCGCACAGATACGCAGTATTTT CASSVGGSGGHRTDTQYF
TRBJ2-3 TRBV7-9 NA NA TGTGCCAGCAGCACTCTCCCAATGGCGGGGTCGACAGATACGCAGTATTTT CASSTLPMAGSTDTQYF
TRBJ2-3 TRBV7-2 NA NA TGTGCCAGCAGCTATTTCCGCGATACGCAGTATTTT CASSYFRDTQYF
TRBJ1-3 TRBV4-1 NA NA TGCGCCAGCAGCCAAGCAGGGACTGGAAACACCATATATTTT CASSQAGTGNTIYF
TRBJ2-7 TRBV7-2 many NA TGTGCCAGCAGCTTAGTTGCGGTGGACTCCTACGAGCAGTACTTC CASSLVAVDSYEQYF
TRBJ2-1 TRBV24-1 NA NA TGTGCCACCAGTGCTCCATTAGCGGTCCGATGGAATGAGCAGTTCTTC CATSAPLAVRWNEQFF
TRBJ2-3 TRBV7-2 many TRBD2 TGTGCCAGCCCCGAAAGGGCGGGGGGCGGCGTGGATACGCAGTATTTT CASPERAGGGVDTQYF
TRBJ1-4 TRBV20-1 NA NA TGCAGTGCTAGAGATCGGATTGGCCACGATGAAAAACTGTTTTTT CSARDRIGHDEKLFF
TRBJ2-7 TRBV6-6 few NA TGTGCCAGCTGCCGACCCACAGGGAGCTACTCCTACGAGCAGTACTTC CASCRPTGSYSYEQYF
TRBJ2-5 TRBV30 few NA TGTGCCTGGGGGGACTCCCACCCGGGGACCCAGTACTTC CAWGDSHPGTQYF